The present TCR beta chain was sequenced within a study of shared clonotypes between healthy human individuals (TCRdb year 2020). Regarding the complete study: The cohort comprised a couple of women and a few men aged 18 to 49 years. For each donor, CD4 naive and CD4 memory were each given three plates, CD8 naive was given two plates, and CD8 memory was given one plate. The study deeply sequenced blood TCR repertoires of five healthy adults to estimate repertoire size and the extent of clonotype sharing between individuals. Libraries were prepared and TCR repertoires were sequenced by different laboratories using diverse techniques, in order to increase sequencing depth and limit assay-specific biases. Leukapheresis yielded between about 0.85 and 9.5 billion PBMCs per donor.

Using the deep immunoSEQ assay, multiplex PCR amplified TCR CDR3 regions from genomic DNA. Genomic DNA extracted from each cell subset was distributed evenly over all wells of several immunoSEQ 96-well plates, and each plate served as one replicate. For sorted subsets, each replicate PCR was loaded with around 200 ng genomic DNA, equivalent to about 30,000 T cell genomes. The purified libraries were quantified using a Qubit 3.0 fluorometer, sized with a Bioanalyzer 2100, and then quantified again using the KAPA Library Quantification kit. Every immunoSEQ 96-well plate was sequenced on a dedicated single-read 150-cycle Illumina NextSeq 550 flow cell. The published analysis was carried out like this. The immunoSEQ output contained only junctional sequences without quality scores, so filtering could not match that applied to full-length reads. To assign V/J genes and CDR3, sequences were annotated against IMGT germline references using PyIR, a Python wrapper for IgBLAST v1.9. Reads with weak V/J assignments (E-value above 1e-6), missing CDR3, stop codons, out-of-frame junctions, or ambiguous translated residues were removed. V3J clonotypes were defined as sequences sharing the same inferred V gene, J gene, and CDR3 amino acid sequence. To compute the percentage overlap between repertoires, the number of shared unique clonotypes was divided by the size of the smaller repertoire. Repertoire richness was assessed with RTK rarefaction, the Chao1 estimator, and Recon v2.1 estimates of unobserved clonotypes. Generation probabilities for all TCRbeta clonotypes obtained by the gDNA method from a handful of donors were computed using OLGA. The table was pulled from immuneACCESS by TCRdb, which kept in-frame rearrangements only. Such tables lose some clones; where checked, under half of the loss comes from unresolved V genes, and the rest has no known cause. V and J calls and clone size follow that table, whereas D and trimming were derived from the DNA. The sample table contains approximately 1.5 million clones; only one count was recorded for approximately 98% of them. The leading ten clones occupy roughly 0.4% of the sample.

Comment on this clone: Its binding antigen is unknown. Per-base qualities were not stored, and no clone one base away is much larger.

The research as a whole found: Based on pairwise subsampling, the degree of clonotype sharing among donors was expected to be affected by sequencing depth. Incomplete sequencing was indicated by rarefaction of sorted-subset datasets, despite the large sequencing depth. When four donors were compared, the shared fraction of clonotypes was around 5% for naive CD4, roughly 3.4% for naive CD8, 2% to 2.5% for memory CD4, and 0.3% to 0.5% for memory CD8. Naive subsets generally had larger estimated clonotype richness than memory subsets did. Clonotypes shared by all four sorted-subset donors showed higher generation probabilities than non-shared clonotypes. The small number of donors limited the genetic and exposure-history diversity represented. Sampling was restricted to blood, and TCR repertoires in tissue are likely to differ from TCR repertoires in blood.

Reading from cysteine to phenylalanine, the CDR3 counts 14 amino acids. The entry retains the CDR3 DNA only, 42 bases that are in frame from base 1. CDR1 and CDR2 (MNHEY, SMNVEV) derive from the germline V gene (reference sequence). V was cut back by 3 bases and J by 1 base, leaving a gap of 9 bases between them. Donors were healthy HIV-negative adults with no recently reported acute infections or vaccinations. Every donor was a Caucasian adult residing in Nashville, Tennessee, USA. CD4+ T cells were enriched by magnetic negative selection, after which naive cells were positively selected on CD45RA and the negative fraction was taken as the memory subset. Blood was obtained by leukapheresis, after which PBMCs were separated by Ficoll-Histopaque density gradient centrifugation and cryopreserved in liquid nitrogen vapor phase. Analytical flow cytometry was used to check the purity and quantity of every magnetically sorted T cell population. Each sorted fraction had its genomic DNA isolated and then quantified by UV absorbance on a Nanodrop 2000c.

The sequenced material came from naive CD4+ T cells sorted from blood. Per the publication, the cell subset or site label means: CD45RA+ positively selected. The TCR comes from a man aged 25 to 40 in good health. The V gene is TRBV27 and the J gene is TRBJ1-1; the D gene cannot be named for sure. CDR3 sequence: CASSFIGPNTEAFF. The nucleotides read TGTGCCAGCAGTTTCATTGGCCCGAACACTGAAGCTTTCTTT.